Presented here are 22 T cell receptor beta chains from one specimen sequenced in a study of blood T cell repertoires in COVID-19. Libraries were prepared by immunoSEQ multiplex PCR; TCRdb keeps only in-frame clonotypes and omits some of them. The table includes about 240,000 clones, around 88% detected once. The sequencing input was PBMCs or T cells enriched from blood (not recorded which). These receptors originate from a woman between 40 and 50 years old with acute COVID-19.

This rearrangement joins TRBV7-2 to TRBJ2-1, with 10 bases that match TRBD2. The germline gives CDR1 SGHTA, CDR2 FQGNSA. The CDR3 consists of 15 residues. The ends lost 0 bases at V and 5 bases at J; junction bases unmatched: 1. CDR3 sequence (DNA): TGTGCCAGCAGCTTAGCTCTAGCGGGAGACAATGAGCAGTTCTTC. Encoded protein: CASSLALAGDNEQFF.

The rearrangement uses TRBV5-1 and TRBJ2-1; 13 nucleotides match TRBD2. CDR3 length: 15 amino acids. J was trimmed by 7 bases and V by 9 bases; bases with no gene match: 10. CDR1 and CDR2 from the germline V gene are SGHRS and YFSETQ. The CDR3 sequence: CATSPGLAGVNEQFF. The CDR3 DNA is TGCGCCACCTCTCCCGGACTAGCGGGAGTTAATGAGCAGTTCTTC.

This clone was counted a single time. This chain joins TRBV29-1 and TRBJ1-4; tentatively, D is TRBD1 (6 bases). The V end lost 6 bases, the J end lost 8 bases, and 16 bases lay between the germline ends. Germline CDR1 and CDR2: SQVTM and ANQGSEA. This CDR3 comprises 13 residues. CDR3 loop: CSVEGVVGEKLFF. The CDR3 nucleotides read TGCAGCGTCGAGGGGGTAGTAGGGGAAAAACTGTTTTTT.

This rearrangement joins TRBV7-2 to TRBJ2-1; possible D gene TRBD2, 5 bases. This CDR3 is built from 16 residues. V gave up 5 bases and J gave up 5 bases, with 19 bases separating them. CDR1 and CDR2 (germline): SGHTA, FQGNSA. CDR3 sequence (DNA): TGTGCCAGCAGCCAATCGTCGGTCATCGGGAACAATGAGCAGTTCTTC. The encoded protein is CASSQSSVIGNNEQFF.

The V gene is TRBV9, the J gene TRBJ1-2; 8 nucleotides match TRBD1. The CDR3 contains 14 residues. V lost 3 bases to trimming and J lost 8 bases; unmatched junction nucleotides: 9. The germline V gene encodes CDR1 SGDLS and CDR2 YYNGEE. CDR3 sequence (DNA): TGTGCCAGCAGCGAGGCAGGGGGCGCGGGAGGCTACACCTTC. Encoded protein: CASSEAGGAGGYTF.

This chain joins TRBV18 and TRBJ2-7; possible D gene TRBD1, 5 bases. The CDR3 consists of 12 residues. Deletions cut 3 bases from V and 4 bases from J, with 7 bases between. Germline-derived CDR1 and CDR2 are KGHSH and LQKENI. CDR3: CASSPRDYEQYF. CDR3 nucleotide sequence: TGTGCCAGCTCACCCAGGGATTACGAGCAGTACTTC.

The genes are TRBV5-5 and TRBJ2-5; 13 bases map to TRBD2. Germline CDR1 is SGHKS and CDR2 is YYEKEE (reference sequence). V lost 5 bases and J lost 5; bases outside the gene matches: 12. This CDR3 is built from 17 residues. CDR3 amino acids: CASSYLGLAGDSETQYF. CDR3 DNA sequence: TGTGCCAGCAGTTACCTTGGACTAGCGGGAGATAGCGAGACCCAGTACTTC.

The chain joins TRBV28 to TRBJ1-2; no reliable D call. This CDR3 is 14 amino acids long. The V end lost 5 bases, the J end lost 0 bases, and 10 bases lay between the germline ends. Per the germline V gene, CDR1 is MDHEN and CDR2 is SYDVKM. CDR3 region: CASSPSGSNYGYTF. The DNA for the CDR3 is TGTGCCAGCAGTCCCTCAGGTTCTAACTATGGCTACACCTTC.

The genes are TRBV18 and TRBJ1-1; 7 nucleotides match TRBD1. Trimming at V came to 2 bases and at J to 7 bases, leaving 13 bases not matched to a gene. Germline-derived CDR1 and CDR2 are KGHSH and LQKENI. The length of the CDR3 is 16 residues. The CDR3 nucleotides read TGTGCCAGCTCACCATATCCCCCGGGACAGTGGGTTGAAGCTTTCTTT. Translating gives CASSPYPPGQWVEAFF.

The chain combines TRBV7-6 with TRBJ1-2; D uncertain. V lost 5 bases and J lost 5, with 12 bases in between. CDR1 and CDR2 (germline): SGHVS, FNYEAQ. There are 13 residues in the CDR3. CDR3: CASSATRAYGYTF. The DNA of the CDR3 is TGTGCCAGCAGCGCCACAAGAGCGTATGGCTACACCTTC.

The table lists this clone with a few counts. The chain is built from TRBV19 and TRBJ2-1, with D possibly TRBD1 on 7 matching bases. This CDR3 spans 15 amino acids. The germline V and J ends were trimmed by 6 bases and 4 bases, with 16 bases remaining between them. Germline CDR1 and CDR2: LNHDA and SQIVND (reference sequence). CDR3 sequence: CASSMAGQRYNEQFF. The CDR3 DNA follows: TGTGCCAGTAGCATGGCGGGACAGAGATACAATGAGCAGTTCTTC.

J is TRBJ2-4 and V is TRBV13; the D gene is possibly TRBD2 (6 bases). Germline CDR1 PRHDT, CDR2 FYEKMQ (reference sequence). The CDR3 is 14 amino acids. Trimming took 1 base from V and 7 from J, leaving 11 bases between them. CDR3: CASSLEGGGNIQYF. The DNA of the CDR3 is TGTGCCAGCAGCTTAGAGGGTGGAGGGAACATTCAGTACTTC.

The chain is built from TRBV10-1 and TRBJ2-7, with D tentatively TRBD2 (6 bases). Germline-derived CDR1 and CDR2 are WNHNN and SYGVQD (reference sequence). Trimming pared 2 bases from V and 2 bases from J, leaving 16 bases between. The CDR3 is 16 amino acids. CDR3 sequence (DNA): TGCGCCAGCAGTGAGACCTTTGGGGGGAAGACCTACGAGCAGTACTTC. This gives the protein CASSETFGGKTYEQYF.

Only one count was recorded for this clone. This chain links TRBV2 with TRBJ1-1, with 10 bases identical to TRBD1. V shed 6 bases, J shed 0 bases, and the junction held 4 bases outside the gene matches. This CDR3 spans 15 amino acids. Germline values: CDR1 SNHLY, CDR2 FYNNEI. The CDR3 DNA is TGTGCCAGCAGAGCCGGGACAGGGGTGAACACTGAAGCTTTCTTT. Protein: CASRAGTGVNTEAFF.

The chain joins TRBV7-6 to TRBJ2-1, with a weak D call TRBD2 (6 bases). In germline, CDR1 is SGHVS, CDR2 FNYEAQ. V was shortened by 1 base and J by 3 bases, with 13 bases between the two germline ends. The CDR3 has 16 amino acids. The CDR3 region is CASSLEVAGSYNEQFF. The DNA for the CDR3 is TGTGCCAGCAGCTTAGAGGTCGCGGGAAGCTACAATGAGCAGTTCTTC.

The V gene is TRBV6-5, the J gene TRBJ1-1; the match to TRBD1 covers 9 bases. This CDR3 contains 15 residues. Trimming removed 6 bases from V and 0 bases from J; junction bases left unmatched: 5. Germline V lookup: CDR1 MNHEY, CDR2 SVGAGI. CDR3 DNA sequence: TGTGCCAGCAGAATACAGGGGGCTGTGAACACTGAAGCTTTCTTT. It specifies CASRIQGAVNTEAFF.

The chain is built from TRBV9 and TRBJ2-1; D unresolved. This CDR3 has 16 amino acids. Germline V gives CDR1 SGDLS, CDR2 YYNGEE. Trimming removed 0 bases from V and 0 bases from J, with 10 bases in between. CDR3 loop: CASSVGLLSSYNEQFF. The CDR3 DNA reads as TGTGCCAGCAGCGTAGGACTTTTGAGCTCCTACAATGAGCAGTTCTTC.

This rearrangement joins TRBV24-1 to TRBJ1-2; D gene uncertain. Between the trimmed V and J ends, which lost 2 bases and 2 bases, there was a span of 11 bases. Per the germline V gene, CDR1 is KGHDR and CDR2 is SFDVKD. This CDR3 has 15 amino acids. CDR3: CATSDSLTSNYGYTF. The CDR3, as DNA: TGTGCCACCAGTGATTCTCTGACTTCAAACTATGGCTACACCTTC.

The chain carries TRBV29-1 and TRBJ2-7, with 13 bases identical to TRBD2. The CDR3 loop spans 15 amino acids. Germline CDR1 reads SQVTM; CDR2 reads ANQGSEA. J gave up 3 bases and V 7 bases, and 9 bases lay outside the gene matches. The DNA of the CDR3 is TGCAGCGCTACAAGACTAGCGGGAGGATTCTACGAGCAGTACTTC. Translated: CSATRLAGGFYEQYF.

The chain recombines TRBV9 with TRBJ1-2, with TRBD1 identical over 11 bases. The germline gives CDR1 SGDLS, CDR2 YYNGEE. The CDR3 contains 16 residues. V trimming: 4 bases; J trimming: 5 bases; junction bases outside the gene matches: 10. The CDR3 region has the DNA TGTGCCAGCAGCCCTCACGGACAGGGGGCAAAGTATGGCTACACCTTC. Amino acid sequence: CASSPHGQGAKYGYTF. Variable domain in full (rest from reference TRBV9 and TRBJ1-2): DSGVTQTPKHLITATGQRVTLRCSPRSGDLSVYWYQQSLDQGLQFLIQYYNGEERAKGNILERFSAQQFPDLHSELNLSSLELGDSALYFCASSPHGQGAKYGYTFGSGTRLTVV.

This chain connects TRBV2 to TRBJ1-3; 8 bases align to TRBD1. The CDR3 length is 13 residues. V trimming: 3 bases; J trimming: 8 bases; junction bases outside the gene matches: 3. Germline CDR1 and CDR2: SNHLY and FYNNEI. CDR3 protein: CASSEDREDTIYF. The DNA of the CDR3 is TGTGCCAGCAGTGAGGACAGGGAAGACACCATATATTTT.

The CDR3 region is CASAGMARTEAFF. The DNA for the CDR3 is TGTGCCAGCGCAGGTATGGCCCGGACTGAAGCTTTCTTT. V gene TRBV6-6 combines with J gene TRBJ1-1; D call uncertain. V dropped 8 bases and J dropped 5 bases, with 15 bases sitting between them. This CDR3 contains 13 residues. CDR1 is MNHNY, CDR2 SVGAGI, per germline (reference sequence).